This T cell receptor beta chain was captured in a study of cytomegalovirus exposure and HLA in healthy donors. The CDR3 runs 15 residues. The ends lost 5 bases at V and 3 bases at J; junction bases unmatched: 8. CDR1 SGHAT and CDR2 FQNNGV come from the germline V gene. PCR was performed using 60 Vbeta and 13 Jbeta primers. The protocol was immunoSEQ multiplex PCR, while the TCRdb copy is restricted to in-frame clones and leaves out a portion. The sample contains 150,000 or so clones, about 85% of which appear only once. This chain connects TRBV11-2 to TRBJ2-7, with 9 bases that match TRBD2. This clonotype was obtained from a man aged 18 to 29 in good health and CMV-seronegative. The source material was PBMCs. The CDR3 spells CASSRMAGGYYEQYF. The CDR3 nucleotides read TGTGCCAGCAGCCGTATGGCGGGAGGGTACTACGAGCAGTACTTC.